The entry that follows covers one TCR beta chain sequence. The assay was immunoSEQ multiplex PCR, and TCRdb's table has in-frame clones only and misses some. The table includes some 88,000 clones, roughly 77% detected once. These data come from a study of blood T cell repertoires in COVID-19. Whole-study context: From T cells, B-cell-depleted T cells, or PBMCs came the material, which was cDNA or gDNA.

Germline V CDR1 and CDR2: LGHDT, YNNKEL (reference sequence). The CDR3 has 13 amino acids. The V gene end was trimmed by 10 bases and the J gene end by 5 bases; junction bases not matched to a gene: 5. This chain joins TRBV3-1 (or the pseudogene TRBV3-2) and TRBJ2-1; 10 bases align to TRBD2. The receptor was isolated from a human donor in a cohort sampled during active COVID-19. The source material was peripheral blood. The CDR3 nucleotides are TGTGCCACCCGGACTAGCGGCAACAATGAGCAGTTCTTC. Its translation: CATRTSGNNEQFF.